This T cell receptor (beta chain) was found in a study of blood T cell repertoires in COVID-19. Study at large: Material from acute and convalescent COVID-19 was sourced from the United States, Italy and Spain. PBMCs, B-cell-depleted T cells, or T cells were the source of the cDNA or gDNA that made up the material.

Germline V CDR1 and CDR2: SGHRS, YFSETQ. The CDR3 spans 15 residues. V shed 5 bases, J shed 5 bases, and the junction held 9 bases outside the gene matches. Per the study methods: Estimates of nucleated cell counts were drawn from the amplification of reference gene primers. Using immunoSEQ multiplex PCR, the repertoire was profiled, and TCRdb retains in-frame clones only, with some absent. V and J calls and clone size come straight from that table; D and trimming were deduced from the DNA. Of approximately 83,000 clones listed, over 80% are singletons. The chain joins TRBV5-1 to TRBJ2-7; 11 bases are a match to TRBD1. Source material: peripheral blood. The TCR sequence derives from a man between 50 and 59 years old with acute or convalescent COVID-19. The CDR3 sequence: CASRQGTGGSNEQYF. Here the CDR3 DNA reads TGCGCCAGCAGACAGGGGACAGGGGGGTCCAACGAGCAGTACTTC.